Shown below are 20 T cell receptor beta chains from a single sample sequenced in a study of radiotherapy plus CTLA-4 blockade in lung cancer. Method: immunoSEQ multiplex PCR; TCRdb's copy keeps in-frame clones and lacks some. The sample comprises some 110,000 clones, 78% of which are singletons, and 4.5% to 6.5% rests with the top ten. Sequenced here: peripheral blood, sampled from a patient treated with radiotherapy plus ipilimumab. The receptors come from a human donor with non-small cell lung cancer who had a partial response to radiotherapy plus ipilimumab.

This clone was found many times. The genes are TRBV28 and TRBJ2-4; 12 bases line up with TRBD2. Germline V gene data show CDR1 as MDHEN and CDR2 as SYDVKM. This CDR3 comprises 15 residues. V shed 10 bases, J shed 0 bases, and the junction held 4 bases outside the gene matches. DNA for the CDR3: TGTGCCACCGGGACTAGCGGGCGAGCCAAAAACATTCAGTACTTC. It codes for CATGTSGRAKNIQYF.

The chain has TRBV30 and TRBJ2-1; 7 bases are shared with TRBD2. Germline-derived CDR1 and CDR2 are GTSNPN and SVGIG (reference sequence). V dropped 3 bases and J dropped 5; count of bases not matched to a gene: 7. This CDR3 is built from 14 residues. Here the CDR3 reads CAWRRDYKDNEQFF. The CDR3 DNA sequence: TGTGCCTGGAGGCGGGACTACAAAGACAATGAGCAGTTCTTC.

DNA for the CDR3: TGTGCCAGCAGCTTAGTGGGGGCAGAAGTTTATCCTGCTTTCTTT. This sequence encodes CASSLVGAEVYPAFF. V and J are TRBV7-2 and TRBJ1-1; weak D call: TRBD1 (6 bases). Germline-derived CDR1 and CDR2 are SGHTA and FQGNSA. V was pared by 1 base and J by 11 bases, with 20 bases between. The CDR3 runs to 15 residues.

The chain combines TRBV7-8 with TRBJ2-7, with TRBD2 matching 10 bases. Germline V gene lookup returns CDR1 SGHVS and CDR2 FQNEAQ. The CDR3 has 14 amino acids. V was clipped by 5 bases and J by 3 bases; unmatched bases: 4. DNA of the CDR3: TGTGCCAGCAGCCTGGCTAGCGGGAGCTACGAGCAGTACTTC. It encodes CASSLASGSYEQYF. Full variable domain (rest looked up from reference TRBV7-8 and TRBJ2-7): GAGVSQSPRYKVAKRGQDVALRCDPISGHVSLFWYQQALGQGPEFLTYFQNEAQLDKSGLPSDRFFAERPEGSVSTLKIQRTQQEDSAVYLCASSLASGSYEQYFGPGTRLTVT.

The rearrangement uses TRBV19 and TRBJ1-5, with a tentative D call TRBD1 (6 bases). Germline V gene sequence: CDR1 LNHDA, CDR2 SQIVND (reference sequence). The germline V and J ends were trimmed by 3 bases and 6 bases, with 21 bases remaining between them. This CDR3 has 17 residues. The CDR3 region is CASSMGGAGSSFQPQHF. In DNA form, the CDR3 reads TGTGCCAGTAGTATGGGGGGGGCTGGGTCGTCGTTTCAGCCCCAGCATTTT.

V and J are TRBV5-4 and TRBJ1-1; TRBD1 is a possible D gene (6 bases). Per the germline V gene, CDR1 is SGHNT and CDR2 is YYREEE (reference sequence). Trimming shortened V by 4 bases and J by 1 base, and 11 bases separated the two germline ends. CDR3 size: 14 residues. CDR3 region: CASSPDSKNTEAFF. The CDR3 DNA reads as TGTGCCAGCAGCCCGGACAGCAAGAACACTGAAGCTTTCTTT.

The CDR3 region has the DNA TGTGCCAGCAGCTTAGCGGGGGAGTACGAGCAGTACTTC. Residues: CASSLAGEYEQYF. V and J are TRBV11-3 and TRBJ2-7; the D gene is possibly TRBD2 (6 bases). Germline V gene data show CDR1 as SGHNT and CDR2 as YENEEA. The CDR3 covers 13 residues. V lost 1 base and J 4 bases, leaving 8 bases between the germline ends.

The rearrangement uses TRBV7-9 and TRBJ2-7; 7 bases align to TRBD2. This CDR3 has 14 amino acids. The germline CDR1 and CDR2 sequences are SEHNR and FQNEAQ (reference sequence). With 5 bases clipped from V and 3 bases from J, the junction kept 7 bases outside the gene matches. This CDR3 reads CASSRTSSYYEQYF. For the CDR3, the DNA is TGTGCCAGCAGCCGGACTAGTTCCTACTACGAGCAGTACTTC.

The chain carries TRBV5-1 and TRBJ1-2; the match to TRBD1 covers 8 bases. This CDR3 region has 15 residues. Trimming took 0 bases from V and 1 from J; bases not matched to a gene: 2. Germline-derived CDR1 and CDR2 are SGHRS and YFSETQ. In nucleotides, the CDR3 is TGCGCCAGCAGCTTGGGCACAGGGGGTAACTATGGCTACACCTTC. This encodes CASSLGTGGNYGYTF.

The chain uses TRBV5-4 and TRBJ1-5, with TRBD1 identical over 10 bases. CDR3 length equals 14 residues. In germline, CDR1 is SGHNT, CDR2 YYREEE (reference sequence). After removal of 3 bases from V and 7 bases from J, the junction contained 4 bases not matched to a gene. CDR3 amino acids: CASSSGTGEQPQHF. CDR3 DNA sequence: TGTGCCAGCAGCTCGGGGACAGGGGAACAGCCCCAGCATTTT. Filled out from reference TRBV5-4 and TRBJ1-5, the complete variable domain reads ETGVTQSPTHLIKTRGQQVTLRCSSQSGHNTVSWYQQALGQGPQFIFQYYREEENGRGNFPPRFSGLQFPNYSSELNVNALELDDSALYLCASSSGTGEQPQHFGDGTRLSIL.

The V gene is TRBV9, the J gene TRBJ1-1; a possible D gene is TRBD1 (5 bases). The CDR3 has 12 amino acids. The V and J ends lost 3 bases and 11 bases respectively, with 14 bases between them. CDR1 SGDLS and CDR2 YYNGEE come from the germline V gene. CDR3 residues: CASSAPGKEAFF. The CDR3 DNA reads as TGTGCCAGCAGCGCCCCAGGGAAGGAGGCTTTCTTT.

The rearrangement links TRBV2 to TRBJ2-2; 9 positions match TRBD2. Germline V gives CDR1 SNHLY, CDR2 FYNNEI. The CDR3 is 15 residues long. The CDR3 sequence is CAVAGASGISGELFF. CDR3 sequence (DNA): TGTGCGGTAGCGGGGGCTAGCGGGATATCCGGGGAGCTGTTTTTT. The variable domain in full, completed from reference TRBV2 and TRBJ2-2, reads EPEVTQTPSHQVTQMGQEVILRCVPISNHLYFYWYRQILGQKVEFLVSFYNNEISEKSEIFDDQFSVERPDGSNFTLKIRSTKLEDSAMYFCAVAGASGISGELFFGEGSRLTVL.

V and J are TRBV6-1 and TRBJ2-3, with D possibly being TRBD2 (6 bases). V lost 2 bases and J 1 base, leaving 10 bases between the germline ends. CDR3 length: 15 amino acids. The germline V gene encodes CDR1 MNHNS and CDR2 SASEGT. CDR3 loop: CASSEPGAGTDTQYF. The CDR3 DNA reads TGTGCCAGCAGTGAACCGGGAGCGGGCACAGATACGCAGTATTTT.

The chain links TRBV28 to TRBJ2-1; D is undetermined. The CDR3 is 12 amino acids. CDR1 is MDHEN, CDR2 SYDVKM, per germline. V was shortened by 8 bases and J by 8 bases, with 13 bases between the two germline ends. Here the CDR3 reads CASWSGLDEQFF. The CDR3 bases are TGTGCCAGCTGGTCAGGTTTGGATGAGCAGTTCTTC.

The chain is built from TRBV5-8 and TRBJ1-2, with a tentative D call TRBD1 (5 bases). The CDR3 runs to 14 residues. V was clipped by 4 bases and J by 4 bases, with 14 bases between them. The germline gives CDR1 SGHTS, CDR2 YDEGEE. The CDR3 sequence: CASSRSERGYGYTF. For the CDR3, the DNA is TGTGCCAGCAGCCGTTCTGAAAGGGGCTATGGCTACACCTTC.

V usage is TRBV2 and J usage is TRBJ1-1, with TRBD1 matching 10 bases. Germline CDR1 is SNHLY and CDR2 is FYNNEI. The trim removed 4 bases at V and 4 bases at J, leaving 3 bases unmatched. The CDR3 loop spans 14 amino acids. The chain's CDR3 is CASSAGQGSTEAFF. The CDR3 bases are TGTGCCAGCAGTGCGGGACAGGGGAGCACTGAAGCTTTCTTT.

The V gene is TRBV10-3, the J gene TRBJ1-2; 10 bases are shared with TRBD1. V was pared by 3 bases and J by 7 bases, with 5 bases of the junction left unmatched. Germline CDR1 reads ENHRY; CDR2 reads SYGVKD. This CDR3 has 14 residues. CDR3 nucleotides: TGTGCCATCAGTGAACCGGGACAGGGGCCTGGCTACACCTTC. It translates to CAISEPGQGPGYTF.

The count of this clone is one. The rearrangement links TRBV6-1 to TRBJ1-1; 8 positions agree with TRBD1. The CDR3 totals 15 residues. V was clipped by 7 bases and J by 4 bases; unmatched bases: 11. Germline loops: CDR1 MNHNS, CDR2 SASEGT. CDR3 sequence reads: CASIPRTGLGTEAFF. The CDR3 DNA is TGTGCCAGCATCCCTCGGACAGGGTTAGGCACTGAAGCTTTCTTT.

This rearrangement joins TRBV19 to TRBJ1-2; TRBD1 is a possible D gene (6 bases). The V end was cut by 7 bases, the J end by 0 bases, with 12 bases between. The CDR3 is 14 amino acids. Germline lookup yields CDR1 LNHDA and CDR2 SQIVND (reference sequence). In DNA, the CDR3 is TGTGCCAGTATGGGGGCAGCCCCTAACTATGGCTACACCTTC. It translates to CASMGAAPNYGYTF. The complete variable domain, with remaining parts taken from reference TRBV19 and TRBJ1-2, reads DGGITQSPKYLFRKEGQNVTLSCEQNLNHDAMYWYRQDPGQGLRLIYYSQIVNDFQKGDIAEGYSVSREKKESFPLTVTSAQKNPTAFYLCASMGAAPNYGYTFGSGTRLTVV.

The J gene is TRBJ2-7, the V gene TRBV30; TRBD2 matches at 10 bases. The CDR3 is made up of 16 amino acids. CDR1 and CDR2 from the germline V gene are GTSNPN and SVGIG (reference sequence). The trim removed 5 bases at V and 2 bases at J, leaving 12 bases unmatched. DNA for the CDR3: TGTGCCTGGGCGGCGCCCCGGCTAGCGGGAGCCTACGAGCAGTACTTC. Its translation is CAWAAPRLAGAYEQYF.